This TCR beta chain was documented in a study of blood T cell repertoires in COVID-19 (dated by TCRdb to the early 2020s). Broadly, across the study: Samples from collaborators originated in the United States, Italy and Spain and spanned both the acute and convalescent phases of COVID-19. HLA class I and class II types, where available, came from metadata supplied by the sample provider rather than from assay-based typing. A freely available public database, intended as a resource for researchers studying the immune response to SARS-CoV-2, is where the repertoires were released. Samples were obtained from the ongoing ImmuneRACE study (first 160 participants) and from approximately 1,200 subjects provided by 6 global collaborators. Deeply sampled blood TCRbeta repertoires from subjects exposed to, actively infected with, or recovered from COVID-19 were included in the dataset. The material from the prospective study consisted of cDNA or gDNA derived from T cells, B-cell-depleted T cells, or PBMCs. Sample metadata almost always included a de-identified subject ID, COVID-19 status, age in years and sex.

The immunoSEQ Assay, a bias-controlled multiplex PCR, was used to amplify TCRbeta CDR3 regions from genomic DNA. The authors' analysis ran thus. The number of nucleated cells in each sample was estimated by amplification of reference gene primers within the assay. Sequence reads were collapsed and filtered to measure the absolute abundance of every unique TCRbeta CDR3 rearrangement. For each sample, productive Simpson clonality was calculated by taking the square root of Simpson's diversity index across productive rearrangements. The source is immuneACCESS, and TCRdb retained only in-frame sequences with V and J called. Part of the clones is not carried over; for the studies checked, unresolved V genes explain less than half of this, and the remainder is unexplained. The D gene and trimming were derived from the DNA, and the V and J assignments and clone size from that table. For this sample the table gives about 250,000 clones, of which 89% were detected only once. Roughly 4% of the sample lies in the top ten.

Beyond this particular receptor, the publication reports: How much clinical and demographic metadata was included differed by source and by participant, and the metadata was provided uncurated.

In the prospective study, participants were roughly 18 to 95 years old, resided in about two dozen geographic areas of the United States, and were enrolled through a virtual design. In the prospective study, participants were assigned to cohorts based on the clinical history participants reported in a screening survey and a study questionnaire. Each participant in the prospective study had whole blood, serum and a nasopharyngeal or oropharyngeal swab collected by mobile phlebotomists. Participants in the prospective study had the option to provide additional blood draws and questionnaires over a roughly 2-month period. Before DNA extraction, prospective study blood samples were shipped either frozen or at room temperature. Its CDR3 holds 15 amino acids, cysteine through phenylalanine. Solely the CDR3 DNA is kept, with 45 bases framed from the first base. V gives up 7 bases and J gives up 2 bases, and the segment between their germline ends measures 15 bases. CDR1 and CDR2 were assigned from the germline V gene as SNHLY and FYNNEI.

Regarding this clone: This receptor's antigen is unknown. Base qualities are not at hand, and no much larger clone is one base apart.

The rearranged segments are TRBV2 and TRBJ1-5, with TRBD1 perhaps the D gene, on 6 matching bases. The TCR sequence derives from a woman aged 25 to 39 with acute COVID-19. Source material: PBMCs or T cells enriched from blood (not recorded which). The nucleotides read TGTGCCAGCACCCAGGGGCCGGAGGGCAATCAGCCCCAGCATTTT. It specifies CASTQGPEGNQPQHF.